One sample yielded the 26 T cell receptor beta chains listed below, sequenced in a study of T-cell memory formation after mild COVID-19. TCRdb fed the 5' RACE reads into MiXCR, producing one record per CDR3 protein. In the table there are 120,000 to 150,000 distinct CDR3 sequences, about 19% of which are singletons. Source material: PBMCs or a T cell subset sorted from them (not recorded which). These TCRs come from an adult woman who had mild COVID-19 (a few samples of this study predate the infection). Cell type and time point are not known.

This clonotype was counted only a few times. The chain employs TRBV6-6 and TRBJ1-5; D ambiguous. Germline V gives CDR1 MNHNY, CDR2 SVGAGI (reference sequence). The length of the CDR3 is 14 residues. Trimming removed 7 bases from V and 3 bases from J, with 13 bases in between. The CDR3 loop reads CASTGEGNNQPQHF. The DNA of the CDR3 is TGTGCCAGCACCGGGGAGGGTAACAATCAGCCCCAGCATTTT.

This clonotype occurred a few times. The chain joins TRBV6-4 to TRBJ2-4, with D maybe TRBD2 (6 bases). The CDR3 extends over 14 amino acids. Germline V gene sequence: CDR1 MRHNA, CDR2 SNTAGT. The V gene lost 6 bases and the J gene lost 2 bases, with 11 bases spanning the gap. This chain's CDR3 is CASRLAVPKNIQYF. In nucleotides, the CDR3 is TGTGCCAGCAGACTAGCAGTACCCAAAAACATTCAGTACTTC.

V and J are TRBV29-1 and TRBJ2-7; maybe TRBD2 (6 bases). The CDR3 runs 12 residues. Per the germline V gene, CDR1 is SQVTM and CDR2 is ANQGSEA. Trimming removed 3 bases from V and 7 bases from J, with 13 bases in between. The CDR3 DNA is TGCAGCGTTGACGCCCTCGGGGGAGAGCAGTACTTC. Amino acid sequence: CSVDALGGEQYF.

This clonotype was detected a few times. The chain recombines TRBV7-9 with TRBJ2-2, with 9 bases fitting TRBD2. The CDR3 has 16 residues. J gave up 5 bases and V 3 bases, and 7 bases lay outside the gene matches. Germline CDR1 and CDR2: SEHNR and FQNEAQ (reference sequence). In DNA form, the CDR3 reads TGTGCCAGCAGCTTGAGCGGACTAGCGAGAACCGGGGAGCTGTTTTTT. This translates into CASSLSGLARTGELFF.

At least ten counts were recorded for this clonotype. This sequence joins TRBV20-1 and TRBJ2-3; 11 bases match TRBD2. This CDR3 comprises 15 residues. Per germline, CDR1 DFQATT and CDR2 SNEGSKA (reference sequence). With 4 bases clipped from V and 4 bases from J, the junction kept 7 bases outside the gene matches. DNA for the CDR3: TGCAGTGCTATAATTCTAGCGGGAGGAGCAGATACGCAGTATTTT. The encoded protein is CSAIILAGGADTQYF.

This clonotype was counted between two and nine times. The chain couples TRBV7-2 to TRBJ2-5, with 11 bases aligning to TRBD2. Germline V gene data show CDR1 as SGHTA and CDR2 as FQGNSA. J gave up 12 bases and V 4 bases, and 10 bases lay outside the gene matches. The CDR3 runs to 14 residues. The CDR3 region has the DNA TGTGCCAGCAGCTCATCCCCGGGACTAGCGGTTGAGTACTTC. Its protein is CASSSSPGLAVEYF. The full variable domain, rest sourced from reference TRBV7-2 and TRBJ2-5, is GAGVSQSPSNKVTEKGKDVELRCDPISGHTALYWYRQSLGQGLEFLIYFQGNSAPDKSGLPSDRFSAERTGGSVSTLTIQRTQQEDSAVYLCASSSSPGLAVEYFGPGTRLLVL.

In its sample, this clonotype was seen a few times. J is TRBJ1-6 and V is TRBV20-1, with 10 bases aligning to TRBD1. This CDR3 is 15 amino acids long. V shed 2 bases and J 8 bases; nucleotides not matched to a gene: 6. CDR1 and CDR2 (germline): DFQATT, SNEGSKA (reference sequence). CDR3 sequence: CSARIRQGADSPLHF. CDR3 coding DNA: TGCAGTGCTAGAATAAGACAGGGGGCTGATTCACCCCTCCACTTT.

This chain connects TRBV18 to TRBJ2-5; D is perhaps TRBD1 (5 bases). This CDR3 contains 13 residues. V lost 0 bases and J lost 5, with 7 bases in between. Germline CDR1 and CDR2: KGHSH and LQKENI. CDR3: CASSPPAGETQYF. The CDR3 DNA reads TGTGCCAGCTCACCACCGGCAGGGGAGACCCAGTACTTC.

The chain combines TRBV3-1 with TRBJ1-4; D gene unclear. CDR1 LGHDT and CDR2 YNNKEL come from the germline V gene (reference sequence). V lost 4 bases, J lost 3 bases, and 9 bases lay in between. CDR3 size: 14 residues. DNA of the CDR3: TGTGCCAGCAGCCGTCTTGGGCCTAATGAAAAACTGTTTTTT. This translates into CASSRLGPNEKLFF.

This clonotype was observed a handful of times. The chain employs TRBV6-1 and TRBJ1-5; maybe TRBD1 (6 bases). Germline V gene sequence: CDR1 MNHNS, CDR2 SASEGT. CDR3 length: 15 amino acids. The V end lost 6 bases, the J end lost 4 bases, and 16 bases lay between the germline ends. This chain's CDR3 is CASSPRGQSNQPQHF. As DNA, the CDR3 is TGTGCCAGCAGCCCTCGAGGACAGTCTAATCAGCCCCAGCATTTT.

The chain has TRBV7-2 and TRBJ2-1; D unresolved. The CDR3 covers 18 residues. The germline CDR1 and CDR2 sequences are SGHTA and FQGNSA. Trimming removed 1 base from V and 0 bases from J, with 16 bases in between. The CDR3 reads CASSLVVGRRSSYNEQFF. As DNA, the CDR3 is TGTGCCAGCAGCTTAGTAGTTGGACGTAGAAGCTCCTACAATGAGCAGTTCTTC. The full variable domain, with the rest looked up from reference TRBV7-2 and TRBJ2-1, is GAGVSQSPSNKVTEKGKDVELRCDPISGHTALYWYRQSLGQGLEFLIYFQGNSAPDKSGLPSDRFSAERTGGSVSTLTIQRTQQEDSAVYLCASSLVVGRRSSYNEQFFGPGTRLTVL.

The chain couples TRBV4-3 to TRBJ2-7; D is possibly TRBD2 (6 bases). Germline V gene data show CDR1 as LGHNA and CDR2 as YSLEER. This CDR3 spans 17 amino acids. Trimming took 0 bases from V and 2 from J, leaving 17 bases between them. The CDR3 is CASSQDQRRGGAYEQYF. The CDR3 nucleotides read TGCGCCAGCAGCCAAGATCAACGGCGCGGAGGGGCCTACGAGCAGTACTTC.

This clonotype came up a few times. The CDR3 loop is CSVVGHNYGYTF. DNA for the CDR3: TGCAGCGTTGTGGGCCATAACTATGGCTACACCTTC. V gene TRBV29-1 combines with J gene TRBJ1-2; D gene ambiguous. Trimming took off 4 bases at V and 1 base at J, with 7 bases between the two ends. Per the germline V gene, CDR1 is SQVTM and CDR2 is ANQGSEA. The CDR3 length is 12 residues.

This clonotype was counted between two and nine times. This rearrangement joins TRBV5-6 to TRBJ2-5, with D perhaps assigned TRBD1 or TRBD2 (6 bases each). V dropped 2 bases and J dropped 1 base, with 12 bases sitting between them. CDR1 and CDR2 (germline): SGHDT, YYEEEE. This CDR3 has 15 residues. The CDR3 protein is CASSLRGVLQETQYF. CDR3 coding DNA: TGTGCCAGCAGCTTAAGGGGGGTCCTCCAAGAGACCCAGTACTTC.

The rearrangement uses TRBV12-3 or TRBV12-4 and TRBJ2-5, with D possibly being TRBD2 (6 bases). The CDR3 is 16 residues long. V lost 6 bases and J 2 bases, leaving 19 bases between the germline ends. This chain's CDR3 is CASSPGGSGSQETQYF. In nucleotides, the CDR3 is TGTGCCAGCAGCCCCGGTGGTAGCGGATCACAAGAGACCCAGTACTTC.

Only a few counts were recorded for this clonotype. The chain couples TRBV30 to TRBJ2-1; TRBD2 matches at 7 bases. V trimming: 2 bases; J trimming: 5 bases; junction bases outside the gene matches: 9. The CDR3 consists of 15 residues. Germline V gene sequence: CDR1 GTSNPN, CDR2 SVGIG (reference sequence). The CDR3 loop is CAWSQLAVPNNEQFF. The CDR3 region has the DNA TGTGCCTGGAGTCAGCTAGCGGTACCTAACAATGAGCAGTTCTTC.

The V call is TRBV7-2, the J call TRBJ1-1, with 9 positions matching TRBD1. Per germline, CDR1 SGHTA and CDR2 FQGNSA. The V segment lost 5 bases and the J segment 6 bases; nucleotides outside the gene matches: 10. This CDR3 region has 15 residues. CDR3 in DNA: TGTGCCAGCAGCCCGAGGACAGGGGTGGGAGCTGAAGCTTTCTTT. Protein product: CASSPRTGVGAEAFF.

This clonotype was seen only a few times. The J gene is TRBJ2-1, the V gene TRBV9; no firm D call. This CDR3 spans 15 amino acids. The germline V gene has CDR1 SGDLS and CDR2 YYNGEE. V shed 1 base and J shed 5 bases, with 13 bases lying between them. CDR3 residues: CASSVSPTANNEQFF. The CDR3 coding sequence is TGTGCCAGCAGCGTATCTCCTACAGCCAACAATGAGCAGTTCTTC.

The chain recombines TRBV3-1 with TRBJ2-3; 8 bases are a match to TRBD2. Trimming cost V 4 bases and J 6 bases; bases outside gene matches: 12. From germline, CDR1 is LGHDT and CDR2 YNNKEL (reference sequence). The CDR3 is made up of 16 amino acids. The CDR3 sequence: CASSPVGLAPQDTQYF. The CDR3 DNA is TGTGCCAGCAGCCCTGTAGGACTAGCCCCTCAGGATACGCAGTATTTT.

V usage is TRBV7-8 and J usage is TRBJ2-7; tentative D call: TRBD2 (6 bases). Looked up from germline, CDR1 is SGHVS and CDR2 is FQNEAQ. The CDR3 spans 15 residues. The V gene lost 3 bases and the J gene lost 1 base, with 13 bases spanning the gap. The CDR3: CASSFGGRGSYEQYF. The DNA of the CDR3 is TGTGCCAGCAGCTTTGGGGGACGGGGGTCCTACGAGCAGTACTTC.

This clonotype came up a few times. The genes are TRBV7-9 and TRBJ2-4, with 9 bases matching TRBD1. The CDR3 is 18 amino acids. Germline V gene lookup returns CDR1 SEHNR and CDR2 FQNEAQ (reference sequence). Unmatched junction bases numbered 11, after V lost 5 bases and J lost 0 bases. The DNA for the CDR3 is TGTGCCAGCAGCCCCGAGGGACAGGGAATACTAGCCAAAAACATTCAGTACTTC. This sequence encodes CASSPEGQGILAKNIQYF.

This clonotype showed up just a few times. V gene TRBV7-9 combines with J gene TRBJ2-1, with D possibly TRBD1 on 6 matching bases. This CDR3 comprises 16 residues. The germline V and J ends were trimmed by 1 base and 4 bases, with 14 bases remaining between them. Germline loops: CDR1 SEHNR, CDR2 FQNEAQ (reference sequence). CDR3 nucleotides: TGTGCCAGCAGCTTAGGGAGCAGGGGATGGTACAATGAGCAGTTCTTC. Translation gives CASSLGSRGWYNEQFF.

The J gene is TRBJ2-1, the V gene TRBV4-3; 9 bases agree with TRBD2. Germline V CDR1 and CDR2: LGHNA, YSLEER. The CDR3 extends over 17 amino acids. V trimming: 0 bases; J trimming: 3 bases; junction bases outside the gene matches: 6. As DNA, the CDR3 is TGCGCCAGCAGCCAAGATCTCGGACTAGCGAACTACAATGAGCAGTTCTTC. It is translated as CASSQDLGLANYNEQFF.

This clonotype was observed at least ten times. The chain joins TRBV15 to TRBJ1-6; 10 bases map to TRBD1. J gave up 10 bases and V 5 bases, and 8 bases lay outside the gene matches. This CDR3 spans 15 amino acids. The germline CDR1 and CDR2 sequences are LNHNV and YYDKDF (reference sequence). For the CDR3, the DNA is TGTGCCACCAGCGGAGCCGGGACAGGGGAATCACCCCTCCACTTT. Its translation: CATSGAGTGESPLHF.

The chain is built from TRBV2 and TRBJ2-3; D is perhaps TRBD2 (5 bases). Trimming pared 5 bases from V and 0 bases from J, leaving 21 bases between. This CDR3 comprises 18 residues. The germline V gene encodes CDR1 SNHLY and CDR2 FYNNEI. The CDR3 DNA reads TGTGCCAGCAGTCGAAGCGGAACGGCCCAATTCAGCACAGATACGCAGTATTTT. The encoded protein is CASSRSGTAQFSTDTQYF.

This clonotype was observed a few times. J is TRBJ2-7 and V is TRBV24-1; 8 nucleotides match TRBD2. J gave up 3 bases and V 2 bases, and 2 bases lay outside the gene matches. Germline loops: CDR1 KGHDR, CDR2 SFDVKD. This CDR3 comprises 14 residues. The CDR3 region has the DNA TGTGCCACCAGTGATTCTACTAGCGGCTACGAGCAGTACTTC. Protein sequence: CATSDSTSGYEQYF.